This T cell receptor beta chain is from a study of cytomegalovirus exposure and HLA in healthy donors. Study-level results: CMV serostatus was the sole immune exposure data available. In an earlier analysis, in some 500 donors, most V segments appeared productive either ~87% or ~30% of the time. For most subjects, TCR beta sequences were reported to predict HLA-A and HLA-B alleles with accuracy.

The CDR3 runs 15 residues. CDR1 is SNHLY and CDR2 is FYNNEI in the germline V gene. V was pared by 3 bases and J by 3 bases, with 4 bases of the junction left unmatched. 13 Jbeta primers and 60 Vbeta primers were used for the PCR. Clones were sequenced by immunoSEQ multiplex PCR, and TCRdb holds only the in-frame ones, with some missing. The sample lists over 120,000 clones; about 84% were seen once. Concerning this clone: What it recognizes is unknown.

The sequenced sample consisted of PBMCs. The gene calls are TRBV2 and TRBJ2-5, with 10 bases matching TRBD1. This TCR was recovered from a man aged 50-59 years in good health and CMV-seronegative. The CDR3 is CASSDPGQGKETQYF. DNA of the CDR3: TGTGCCAGCAGTGATCCGGGACAGGGGAAAGAGACCCAGTACTTC.